This T cell receptor (beta chain) emerged from a study of CD8 T cells in Susac syndrome. Study-wide points: The authors found no clonal expansion in Susac syndrome CD4+ T cell repertoires. As the study acknowledged, the number of individuals who were part of its TCR sequencing and HLA analysis was relatively small.

The CDR3 spans 11 residues. Trimming pared 8 bases from V and 5 bases from J, leaving 7 bases between. Germline CDR1 reads MNHEY; CDR2 reads SMNVEV (reference sequence). Comments on this clonotype: Its specificity is not known.

RNA, at about 0.45 to 1 ug, was reverse transcribed with random hexamers. TCRdb called the immunoSEQ multiplex PCR reads again in MiXCR, with one record for every CDR3 protein. Among 110,000 to 150,000 distinct CDR3 sequences listed, 90% to 96% were seen once. The source material was CD4+ T cells from PBMCs. The receptor was isolated from a human donor with Susac syndrome. The chain is built from TRBV27 and TRBJ2-1; perhaps TRBD2 as D (6 bases). This CDR3 reads CASLANNEQFF. CDR3 nucleotide sequence: TGTGCCAGCCTAGCGAACAATGAGCAGTTCTTC.